The 20 T cell receptor beta chains below come from one sample, sequenced in a study of response to subunit inactivated influenza vaccine. TCRdb used MiXCR to reprocess the RT-PCR reads, holding one entry per CDR3 protein. The sample yields more than 250,000 distinct CDR3 sequences, just over 20% seen once. The sequencing here drew on PBMCs from blood, taken less than 22 months after vaccination. The source is a man aged 45-69 years who received an inactivated influenza vaccine.

This clonotype was recorded at least ten times. This rearrangement joins TRBV20-1 to TRBJ1-4; no definite D call. V lost 1 base, J lost 8 bases, and 14 bases lay in between. The CDR3 is 14 amino acids. CDR1 and CDR2 from the germline V gene are DFQATT and SNEGSKA (reference sequence). The CDR3 coding sequence is TGCAGTGCTAGAGTGGGAGGAACGGGGGAAAAACTGTTTTTT. Its translation is CSARVGGTGEKLFF.

This clonotype has more than one count but fewer than ten. This chain links TRBV2 with TRBJ2-3; no clear D gene. This CDR3 region has 14 residues. The V end was cut by 6 bases, the J end by 0 bases, with 10 bases between. Germline V gene sequence: CDR1 SNHLY, CDR2 FYNNEI. Here the CDR3 DNA reads TGTGCCAGCAGACTTGCCTCTAGCACAGATACGCAGTATTTT. Translated: CASRLASSTDTQYF. Drawing the rest from reference TRBV2 and TRBJ2-3, the complete variable domain is EPEVTQTPSHQVTQMGQEVILRCVPISNHLYFYWYRQILGQKVEFLVSFYNNEISEKSEIFDDQFSVERPDGSNFTLKIRSTKLEDSAMYFCASRLASSTDTQYFGPGTRLTVL.

Only a few counts were recorded for this clonotype. The J gene is TRBJ1-3, the V gene TRBV10-3; 7 bases fit TRBD1. Germline lookup yields CDR1 ENHRY and CDR2 SYGVKD. The ends lost 4 bases at V and 0 bases at J; junction bases unmatched: 6. CDR3 size: 16 residues. CDR3 in amino acids: CAISGGTVYSGNTIYF. DNA of the CDR3: TGTGCCATCAGTGGGGGGACAGTCTACTCTGGAAACACCATATATTTT.

This clonotype was detected a few times. The chain combines TRBV7-2 with TRBJ1-6, with TRBD1 identical over 7 bases. This CDR3 contains 15 residues. V shed 5 bases and J 8 bases; nucleotides not matched to a gene: 9. Germline assignment: CDR1 SGHTA and CDR2 FQGNSA. In DNA form, the CDR3 reads TGTGCCAGCAGCCAGCGACAGGGACGTCATTCACCCCTCCACTTT. It encodes CASSQRQGRHSPLHF.

The chain employs TRBV6-2 or TRBV6-3 and TRBJ1-1, with D unclear. The germline gives CDR1 MNHEY, CDR2 SVGEGT. V dropped 5 bases and J dropped 0 bases, with 19 bases sitting between them. There are 17 residues in the CDR3. CDR3 loop: CASSNRVGISMNTEAFF. The DNA for the CDR3 is TGTGCCAGCAGTAACCGGGTGGGGATTTCCATGAACACTGAAGCTTTCTTT.

This clonotype has more than one count but fewer than ten. The V call is TRBV20-1, the J call TRBJ1-1; D is ambiguous. Germline lookup yields CDR1 DFQATT and CDR2 SNEGSKA (reference sequence). The CDR3 contains 14 residues. V was shortened by 6 bases and J by 5 bases, with 19 bases between the two germline ends. The CDR3 spells CSAETVGRGTEAFF. CDR3 nucleotide sequence: TGCAGTGCCGAAACGGTAGGGAGAGGGACTGAAGCTTTCTTT.

This chain connects TRBV6-1 to TRBJ1-2; D perhaps matches TRBD1 (5 bases). Per the germline V gene, CDR1 is MNHNS and CDR2 is SASEGT. CDR3 length: 18 residues. The V end lost 6 bases, the J end lost 6 bases, and 29 bases lay between the germline ends. The CDR3 nucleotides read TGTGCCAGCAGCCCCCGGGGGATGGTTGGGGGAAGATTGCATGGCTACACCTTC. This translates into CASSPRGMVGGRLHGYTF.

The rearrangement joins TRBV7-6 to TRBJ2-3; TRBD2 aligns across 10 bases. The CDR3 contains 14 residues. V lost 6 bases, J lost 5 bases, and 5 bases stayed unmatched. CDR1 and CDR2 from the germline V gene are SGHVS and FNYEAQ. The CDR3 loop reads CASRSGGGGDTQYF. CDR3 DNA: TGTGCCAGCAGAAGCGGGGGGGGCGGAGATACGCAGTATTTT.

The chain has TRBV20-1 and TRBJ2-7; D may be TRBD1 (6 bases). CDR1 and CDR2 (germline): DFQATT, SNEGSKA (reference sequence). The germline V and J ends were trimmed by 0 bases and 2 bases, with 17 bases remaining between them. This CDR3 is built from 16 residues. The CDR3 sequence: CSARDHGQLKPYEQYF. Here the CDR3 DNA reads TGCAGTGCTAGAGATCATGGACAGTTAAAACCCTACGAGCAGTACTTC.

This clonotype was seen only a few times. The chain recombines TRBV6-1 with TRBJ1-1; D gene uncertain. CDR3 length: 12 amino acids. V lost 4 bases to trimming and J lost 7 bases, with 10 bases between them. Germline V gene data show CDR1 as MNHNS and CDR2 as SASEGT. CDR3 in DNA: TGTGCCAGCAGTGTTAGACGGGATGAAGCTTTCTTT. Translated: CASSVRRDEAFF.

This clonotype was observed a few times. V gene TRBV13 combines with J gene TRBJ2-7; D ambiguous. Germline lookup yields CDR1 PRHDT and CDR2 FYEKMQ (reference sequence). V lost 4 bases and J 0 bases, leaving 7 bases between the germline ends. The CDR3 extends over 13 amino acids. The DNA of the CDR3 is TGTGCCAGCAGCTCTGGGGTCTCCTACGAGCAGTACTTC. Its translation is CASSSGVSYEQYF.

This clonotype has more than one count but fewer than ten. This sequence joins TRBV20-1 and TRBJ2-7; D call uncertain. Germline CDR1 DFQATT, CDR2 SNEGSKA (reference sequence). V was trimmed by 3 bases and J by 6 bases, leaving 15 bases between them. There are 13 residues in the CDR3. The CDR3 protein is CSARGRLGSEQYF. CDR3 sequence (DNA): TGCAGTGCTAGGGGTCGGCTAGGTAGCGAGCAGTACTTC.

This clonotype came up many times. The chain carries TRBV11-2 and TRBJ2-2; D is undetermined. The CDR3 is 15 residues long. The V and J ends lost 1 base and 1 base respectively, with 7 bases between them. In germline, CDR1 is SGHAT, CDR2 FQNNGV. CDR3 DNA: TGTGCCAGCAGCTTAGTGGAGAAGAACACCGGGGAGCTGTTTTTT. Protein product: CASSLVEKNTGELFF. The full variable domain, its missing parts supplied by reference TRBV11-2 and TRBJ2-2, is EAGVAQSPRYKIIEKRQSVAFWCNPISGHATLYWYQQILGQGPKLLIQFQNNGVVDDSQLPKDRFSAERLKGVDSTLKIQPAKLEDSAVYLCASSLVEKNTGELFFGEGSRLTVL.

The rearrangement uses TRBV10-1 and TRBJ2-6; unclear D gene. The germline V gene encodes CDR1 WNHNN and CDR2 SYGVQD (reference sequence). V lost 2 bases and J lost 0, with 11 bases in between. The CDR3 has 17 residues. The CDR3 DNA follows: TGCGCCAGCAGTGAGCAACATGGATCCTCTGGGGCCAACGTCCTGACTTTC. Its translation is CASSEQHGSSGANVLTF.

This sequence joins TRBV12-3 or TRBV12-4 and TRBJ2-2; the D gene could be TRBD1 or TRBD2 (5 bases each). The CDR3 totals 13 residues. Trimming stripped 3 bases from V and 16 bases from J, with 18 bases between. The CDR3 nucleotides read TGTGCCAGCAGTTTTCAGGACGGGGCCCCCCCGTTTTTT. Its translation: CASSFQDGAPPFF.

This clonotype appeared many times. The chain's CDR3 is CASSQSLGSPLHF. Here the CDR3 DNA reads TGTGCCAGCAGCCAATCTCTGGGTTCACCCCTCCACTTT. V is TRBV14 and J is TRBJ1-6; D gene unclear. The CDR3 contains 13 residues. Trimming cost V 2 bases and J 9 bases, with 8 bases left between them. The germline V gene encodes CDR1 SGHDN and CDR2 FVKESK.

The chain links TRBV20-1 to TRBJ2-7; D is perhaps TRBD2 (5 bases). The V end lost 6 bases, the J end lost 0 bases, and 9 bases lay between the germline ends. From germline, CDR1 is DFQATT and CDR2 SNEGSKA (reference sequence). The CDR3 has 12 residues. CDR3 loop: CSARRDSYEQYF. In DNA, the CDR3 is TGCAGTGCGAGACGGGACTCCTACGAGCAGTACTTC.

The sample holds many counts of this clonotype. CDR3: CASSFPYTPRGTDTQYF. The DNA for the CDR3 is TGTGCCAGCAGTTTTCCCTACACCCCCCGGGGCACAGATACGCAGTATTTT. This chain links TRBV28 with TRBJ2-3; D gene uncertain. The CDR3 loop spans 17 amino acids. Germline V gene data show CDR1 as MDHEN and CDR2 as SYDVKM. V was trimmed by 3 bases and J by 1 base, leaving 17 bases between them.

This clonotype was seen a handful of times. The chain joins TRBV7-2 to TRBJ2-3, with D tentatively TRBD1 or TRBD2 (5 bases each). The V end was cut by 3 bases, the J end by 5 bases, with 12 bases between. CDR1 SGHTA and CDR2 FQGNSA come from the germline V gene. The length of the CDR3 is 14 residues. Here the CDR3 reads CASSFNRRRDTQYF. CDR3 bases: TGTGCCAGCAGCTTTAACAGGAGGAGAGATACGCAGTATTTT.

The chain links TRBV7-9 to TRBJ1-2, with D possibly matching TRBD1 (5 bases). The CDR3 consists of 13 residues. The germline V gene encodes CDR1 SEHNR and CDR2 FQNEAQ (reference sequence). V gave up 5 bases and J gave up 8 bases, with 15 bases separating them. CDR3 region: CASSQDTNRGYTF. In nucleotides, the CDR3 is TGTGCCAGCAGCCAGGACACAAATCGAGGCTACACCTTC. The whole variable domain, filled in from reference TRBV7-9 and TRBJ1-2, reads DTGVSQNPRHKITKRGQNVTFRCDPISEHNRLYWYRQTLGQGPEFLTYFQNEAQLEKSRLLSDRFSAERPKGSFSTLEIQRTEQGDSAMYLCASSQDTNRGYTFGSGTRLTVV.